The 7 T cell receptor beta chains presented below share a single source sample, sequenced in a study of shared clonotypes between healthy human individuals. Libraries were prepared by immunoSEQ multiplex PCR; TCRdb keeps only in-frame clonotypes and omits some of them. The sample holds over a million clones, approximately 96% seen once. Sequencing input: naive CD4+ T cells sorted from blood. This sample's subset: CD45RA+ positively selected. Source of these receptors: a young man in good health.

The chain employs TRBV12-5 and TRBJ2-3; no reliable D call. V lost 1 base, J lost 2 bases, and 7 bases lay in between. The CDR3 loop spans 14 amino acids. Germline CDR1 LGHNT, CDR2 FRNRAP. The CDR3 DNA reads TGTGCTAGTGGTTTGGACAGCTCCACAGATACGCAGTATTTT. Translated: CASGLDSSTDTQYF.

CDR3 sequence: CASSLGGVIEKLFF. In DNA form, the CDR3 reads TGTGCCAGCAGTTTAGGAGGGGTGATAGAAAAACTGTTTTTT. This chain connects TRBV28 to TRBJ1-4, with TRBD1 as a possible D gene (5 bases). The CDR3 has 14 residues. Germline V gives CDR1 MDHEN, CDR2 SYDVKM. Deletions cut 2 bases from V and 8 bases from J, with 12 bases between.

The chain employs TRBV18 and TRBJ2-6, with 7 nucleotides matching TRBD2. CDR1 is KGHSH, CDR2 LQKENI, per germline. CDR3 length: 18 residues. V lost 3 bases, J lost 0 bases, and 8 bases stayed unmatched. CDR3 bases: TGTGCCAGCTCACCTATAATAGCGGGCGACTCTGGGGCCAACGTCCTGACTTTC. This gives the protein CASSPIIAGDSGANVLTF.

The chain has TRBV27 and TRBJ1-2, with 7 bases fitting TRBD1. V lost 8 bases and J lost 7; bases outside the gene matches: 13. The CDR3 covers 14 residues. Germline CDR1 MNHEY, CDR2 SMNVEV (reference sequence). This CDR3 reads CASGYRGLETGYTF. CDR3 coding DNA: TGTGCCAGCGGCTACAGGGGCCTCGAGACTGGCTACACCTTC.

The chain carries TRBV28 and TRBJ1-1; tentatively, D is TRBD1 (6 bases). This CDR3 contains 11 residues. With 10 bases removed from V and 6 bases from J, the gap between germline ends came to 12 bases. Germline CDR1 MDHEN, CDR2 SYDVKM. CDR3 sequence: CATRGVAEAFF. CDR3 in DNA: TGTGCCACCAGGGGTGTTGCTGAAGCTTTCTTT.

This chain uses TRBV4-2 with TRBJ2-5; D remains ambiguous. V was trimmed by 8 bases and J by 1 base, leaving 8 bases between them. CDR1 and CDR2 from the germline V gene are LGHNA and YNFKEQ. This CDR3 is built from 12 residues. Here the CDR3 reads CASALTQETQYF. The CDR3, as DNA: TGTGCCAGCGCCCTAACCCAAGAGACCCAGTACTTC.

This clone was found once. The V call is TRBV7-2, the J call TRBJ1-2; D gene unclear. Per the germline V gene, CDR1 is SGHTA and CDR2 is FQGNSA. Trimming left V 5 bases short and J 4 bases short, with 26 bases between. The CDR3 runs 18 residues. The CDR3 region has the DNA TGTGCCAGCAGCCTTAGTTGGGTTTCACGGGGAGTCGGCTATGGCTACACCTTC. Encoded protein: CASSLSWVSRGVGYGYTF.